A selection of T cell receptor beta chains follows, all from one sample in a study of T cell repertoires in aging, cancer and after chemotherapy. MiXCR, applied by TCRdb to the multiplex PCR reads, yields one record per CDR3 protein. The table has roughly 1,700 distinct CDR3 sequences, around a third seen once. The sequenced sample consisted of blood. The receptors here all came from a human donor with a solid tumor. CDR3s include the opening cysteine and the closing phenylalanine or tryptophan. The D gene is left open where the match is weak. The listing skips clone size in some rows; elsewhere it reads once, few, many or a size class.

clone size	CDR3 length	V gene	D gene	J gene	CDR3 DNA	CDR3 protein
large	13	TRBV29-1	-	TRBJ1-5	TGCAGCGTTGAATCAGGGGACGGTCAGCCCCAGCATTTT	CSVESGDGQPQHF
-	14	TRBV6-2/TRBV6-3	TRBD1	TRBJ1-5	TGTGCCAGCAGCTGGACAGGTACCAATCAGCCCCAGCATTTT	CASSWTGTNQPQHF
few	17	TRBV7-2	TRBD2	TRBJ2-1	TGTGCCAGCAGCTCTAGCGGCCTAGCGGGACCCTTCAATGAGCAGTTCTTC	CASSSSGLAGPFNEQFF
few	13	TRBV6-1	-	TRBJ2-5	TGTGCCAGCAGTTCCCGGGGACAAGAGACCCAGTACTTC	CASSSRGQETQYF
-	15	TRBV12-3/TRBV12-4	TRBD1	TRBJ1-2	TGTGCCAGCATACTCCAGGGGGAGGGAAATAAGGGCTACACCTTC	CASILQGEGNKGYTF
few	13	TRBV18	-	TRBJ1-5	TGTGCCAGCTCACCCCGGGGGGATCAGCCCCAGCATTTT	CASSPRGDQPQHF
-	16	TRBV5-1	-	TRBJ1-4	TGCGCCAGCAGCTTGGAGTCGGCTCCAGCTAATGAAAAACTGTTTTTT	CASSLESAPANEKLFF
-	17	TRBV12-3/TRBV12-4	TRBD2	TRBJ2-2	TGTGCCAGCACTCTACTAGCGGGAGGCGCGAACACCGGGGAGCTGTTTTTT	CASTLLAGGANTGELFF
few	12	TRBV6-6	TRBD1	TRBJ2-1	TGTGCCAGCTCGCAACAGGGGAATGAGCAGTTCTTC	CASSQQGNEQFF
-	14	TRBV27	-	TRBJ1-1	TGTGCCAGCAGTTTACAGGGCCGGAACACTGAAGCTTTCTTT	CASSLQGRNTEAFF
large	12	TRBV12-3/TRBV12-4	-	TRBJ2-3	TGTGCCAGCACTCCTATTAGTGGATCGCAGTATTTT	CASTPISGSQYF
-	14	TRBV20-1	-	TRBJ2-7	TGCAGTGCTGCCCCGGGACACAACACCTACGAGCAGTACTTC	CSAAPGHNTYEQYF
-	15	TRBV20-1	-	TRBJ2-5	TGCAGTGCTAGTCTAGTCGGAAGCCACCAAGAGACCCAGTACTTC	CSASLVGSHQETQYF
-	14	TRBV5-4	TRBD2	TRBJ2-7	TGTGCCAGCAGCTCCAGACTAGCGTACTACGAGCAGTACTTC	CASSSRLAYYEQYF
-	14	TRBV20-1	TRBD2	TRBJ2-7	TGCAGTGCTAGTCTCCAAGCGGGGGGCTACGAGCAGTACTTC	CSASLQAGGYEQYF
-	16	TRBV27	-	TRBJ2-2	TGTGCCACCTCAACCAAGTTGGCAGAAAACACCGGGGAGCTGTTTTTT	CATSTKLAENTGELFF
-	13	TRBV5-6	-	TRBJ2-4	TGTGCCAGCGCCGCTGCCGGTGTGAACATTCAGTACTTC	CASAAAGVNIQYF
-	15	TRBV6-1	-	TRBJ1-1	TGTGCCAGCAATGGGAGGAGTTCGGGGAGCCCAGAAGCTTTCTTT	CASNGRSSGSPEAFF
large	14	TRBV19	-	TRBJ2-1	TGTGCCAGCCACCGGGACGGGAGCTACAATGAGCAGTTCTTC	CASHRDGSYNEQFF
few	13	TRBV7-6	TRBD1	TRBJ1-2	TGTGCCAGCAGCGTGGGACAGGGTGGCGGCTACACCTTC	CASSVGQGGGYTF
few	13	TRBV27	-	TRBJ2-3	TGTGCCAGCAGAAAACAGGTTACAGATACGCAGTATTTT	CASRKQVTDTQYF
-	15	TRBV30	-	TRBJ2-1	TGTGCCTGGAGTCCGAGGACGGATACCTTCAATAAGCAGTTCTTC	CAWSPRTDTFNKQFF
few	12	TRBV6-5	TRBD1	TRBJ2-7	TGTGCCAGCAAGGACAGGGTCTACGAGCAGTACTTC	CASKDRVYEQYF
once	11	TRBV7-2	-	TRBJ2-5	TGTGCCAGCAGCTTAGTCGGGACCCAGTACTTC	CASSLVGTQYF
few	12	TRBV11-1	-	TRBJ2-7	TGTGCCAGCAGTCAACAAGGGATCGAGCAGTACTTC	CASSQQGIEQYF
-	12	TRBV6-5	-	TRBJ2-5	TGTGCCAACAGGACACCTCAAGAGACCCAGTACTTC	CANRTPQETQYF
-	17	TRBV27	-	TRBJ1-4	TGTGCCAGCAGTTCTCAGACAGTGGAGATCGGTAATGAAAAACTGTTTTTT	CASSSQTVEIGNEKLFF
large	15	TRBV6-5	-	TRBJ2-3	TGTGCCAGCAGTTACTCCCCAGGGGGCACAGATACGCAGTATTTT	CASSYSPGGTDTQYF
-	12	TRBV6-5	-	TRBJ2-4	TGTGCCAGCAGTTACCCGAGGGGCATTCAGTACTTC	CASSYPRGIQYF
-	13	TRBV27	TRBD1	TRBJ1-6	TGTGCCAGCACAGGGGGCTTAGGATCACCCCTCCACTTT	CASTGGLGSPLHF
-	14	TRBV7-9	-	TRBJ1-1	TGTGCCAGCAGCTCACGGGGGAGCACTGGGCGAGCTTTCTTT	CASSSRGSTGRAFF
large	15	TRBV19	-	TRBJ2-3	TGTGCCAGTAGGAGAGAGGGGACTGCCACAGATACGCAGTATTTT	CASRREGTATDTQYF
few	16	TRBV6-6	TRBD2	TRBJ2-5	TGTGCCAGCAGTTCTCGCGGGGGGATATTCATGGAGACCCAGTACTTC	CASSSRGGIFMETQYF
-	13	TRBV5-1	-	TRBJ1-1	TGCGCCAGCAGCACCTCATCGGGGTATGAAGCTTTCTTT	CASSTSSGYEAFF
few	16	TRBV24-1	TRBD1	TRBJ2-3	TGTGCCACCAGTGATTTCAGGCAGGGGGATACAGATACGCAGTATTTT	CATSDFRQGDTDTQYF
-	15	TRBV13	TRBD2	TRBJ2-4	TGTGCCAGCAGCTCCGGCGGGAGGGGGGAAAACATTCAGTACTTC	CASSSGGRGENIQYF
-	15	TRBV18	TRBD2	TRBJ2-1	TGTGCCAGCTCACCAGGGACTAGCGTCTACAATGAGCAGTTCTTC	CASSPGTSVYNEQFF
few	19	TRBV6-2/TRBV6-3	TRBD2	TRBJ2-3	TGTGCCAGCAGTTACCGAATCGGACTAGCGGGCCAAACGGCGGATACGCAGTATTTT	CASSYRIGLAGQTADTQYF
-	17	TRBV12-3/TRBV12-4	TRBD2	TRBJ2-5	TGTGCCAGCAGATCCCTCGGGGTAGCGGGGGGTGGAGAGACCCAGTACTTC	CASRSLGVAGGGETQYF
-	20	TRBV30	-	TRBJ2-2	TGTGCCTGGAGCGTAATGAGGGTACGGGGGGCTAAAAAGAACACCGGGGAGCTGTTTTTT	CAWSVMRVRGAKKNTGELFF
-	17	TRBV18	TRBD1	TRBJ2-7	TGTGCCAGCTCACCGGTCACAGGGGCTCAAGCCTCCTACGAGCAGTACTTC	CASSPVTGAQASYEQYF
large	14	TRBV29-1	-	TRBJ2-6	TGCAGCGTTGAAGGGGGGACTGGGGCCAACGTCCTGACTTTC	CSVEGGTGANVLTF
-	16	TRBV28	TRBD1	TRBJ2-5	TGTGCCAGCAGTTTTGAGACAGGGGGCGTTGGGGAGACCCAGTACTTC	CASSFETGGVGETQYF